The 15 T cell receptor beta chains below were found in one sample sequenced in a study of regulatory T cells in long-lasting Graves disease. Sample time point: newly diagnosed GD, antithyroid drugs for less than 3 months. PBMCs provided the RNA from which the TCR library was made. Sequencing libraries for TCR beta were prepared with iRepertoire HTBI primers and Arm-PCR of CDR3 regions. Via MiXCR, TCRdb re-called the multiplex PCR reads, giving one row per CDR3 protein. Of about 440,000 distinct CDR3 sequences in the sample, about 16% were seen once. In addition, the sample was reused for a study of T cells in Graves' hyperthyroidism and ophthalmopathy.

The material was peripheral blood mononuclear cells (PBMCs), obtained at new diagnosis, from a patient treated with antithyroid drugs. These receptors were obtained from a woman aged 30 to 39 with Graves disease.

This clonotype was counted at least ten times. The rearrangement links TRBV6-1 to TRBJ2-5, with 8 bases aligning to TRBD2. Germline CDR1 is MNHNS and CDR2 is SASEGT. The CDR3 loop spans 15 amino acids. V lost 1 base and J lost 0; bases outside the gene matches: 1. Here the CDR3 reads CASSEGAGDQETQYF. CDR3 nucleotides: TGTGCCAGCAGTGAAGGAGCGGGAGACCAAGAGACCCAGTACTTC.

The chain has TRBV6-6 and TRBJ2-5; tentatively, D is TRBD1 (5 bases). Germline V gene data show CDR1 as MNHNY and CDR2 as SVGAGI (reference sequence). V lost 0 bases to trimming and J lost 3 bases, with 14 bases between them. This CDR3 region has 16 residues. The CDR3 region is CASSYSWGTGEETQYF. The CDR3, as DNA: TGTGCCAGCAGTTACTCGTGGGGCACGGGCGAAGAGACCCAGTACTTC.

This clonotype came up many times. This chain links TRBV29-1 with TRBJ2-3; tentatively, D is TRBD2 (6 bases). This CDR3 comprises 11 residues. Germline lookup yields CDR1 SQVTM and CDR2 ANQGSEA. V was trimmed by 4 bases and J by 11 bases, leaving 13 bases between them. The CDR3 nucleotides are TGCAGCGTTGCTCGGGACTCTCTGCAGTATTTT. It is translated as CSVARDSLQYF.

This clonotype was counted ten times or more. The chain recombines TRBV11-2 with TRBJ2-7, with 8 bases fitting TRBD1. V was clipped by 1 base and J by 5 bases; unmatched bases: 22. This CDR3 has 20 amino acids. Germline CDR1 reads SGHAT; CDR2 reads FQNNGV. The CDR3 loop reads CASSLVPPTPSPRQGNEQYF. The CDR3 DNA reads as TGTGCCAGCAGCTTAGTACCCCCGACCCCTTCCCCCCGACAGGGGAACGAGCAGTACTTC.

The V call is TRBV28, the J call TRBJ2-1, with a weak D call TRBD2 (6 bases). Germline V gene sequence: CDR1 MDHEN, CDR2 SYDVKM. Trimming stripped 10 bases from V and 7 bases from J, with 14 bases between. The CDR3 length is 12 residues. CDR3 protein: CATEGLPNEQFF. In DNA form, the CDR3 reads TGTGCCACCGAGGGACTTCCTAATGAGCAGTTCTTC.

The chain combines TRBV6-1 with TRBJ2-4, with D maybe TRBD1 (6 bases). In germline, CDR1 is MNHNS, CDR2 SASEGT. This CDR3 spans 14 amino acids. V lost 1 base to trimming and J lost 5 bases, with 9 bases between them. The DNA of the CDR3 is TGTGCCAGCAGTGAAGGAGGGGGTCAAAACATTCAGTACTTC. Translating gives CASSEGGGQNIQYF.

This clonotype was seen ten or more times. V usage is TRBV11-1 and J usage is TRBJ2-7; the match to TRBD2 covers 7 bases. V lost 3 bases, J lost 2 bases, and 10 bases stayed unmatched. Germline loops: CDR1 SGHAT, CDR2 FQDESV (reference sequence). This CDR3 has 16 amino acids. The CDR3 protein is CASSFTGDYRTYEQYF. As DNA, the CDR3 is TGTGCCAGCAGCTTCACCGGGGACTATCGAACCTACGAGCAGTACTTC. Full variable domain (outside the CDR3, taken from reference TRBV11-1 and TRBJ2-7): EAEVAQSPRYKITEKSQAVAFWCDPISGHATLYWYRQILGQGPELLVQFQDESVVDDSQLPKDRFSAERLKGVDSTLKIQPAELGDSAMYLCASSFTGDYRTYEQYFGPGTRLTVT.

This clonotype was seen a handful of times. The chain joins TRBV12-3 or TRBV12-4 to TRBJ1-2; 7 bases align to TRBD1. This CDR3 spans 13 amino acids. Trimming removed 7 bases from V and 6 bases from J; junction bases left unmatched: 8. The CDR3 protein is CASKTGTADGYTF. The CDR3 nucleotides are TGTGCCAGCAAGACCGGGACAGCCGATGGCTACACCTTC.

At least ten counts were recorded for this clonotype. The CDR3 region has the DNA TGTGCCAGCAGCTTGGGACAGGGAGAATGGCACATGAACACTGAAGCTTTCTTT. It encodes CASSLGQGEWHMNTEAFF. This sequence joins TRBV28 and TRBJ1-1; TRBD1 aligns across 9 bases. Germline V gene sequence: CDR1 MDHEN, CDR2 SYDVKM. The V segment lost 6 bases and the J segment 0 bases; nucleotides outside the gene matches: 14. This CDR3 has 18 residues. The full variable domain, with the rest looked up from reference TRBV28 and TRBJ1-1, is DVKVTQSSRYLVKRTGEKVFLECVQDMDHENMFWYRQDPGLGLRLIYFSYDVKMKEKGDIPEGYSVSREKKERFSLILESASTNQTSMYLCASSLGQGEWHMNTEAFFGQGTRLTVV.

The chain is built from TRBV7-2 and TRBJ1-1; D is unclear. The CDR3 extends over 13 amino acids. V lost 5 bases and J 3 bases, leaving 10 bases between the germline ends. The germline V gene has CDR1 SGHTA and CDR2 FQGNSA. The CDR3: CASSVNGDTEAFF. In DNA form, the CDR3 reads TGTGCCAGCAGCGTTAATGGGGACACTGAAGCTTTCTTT.

There are a few counts of this clonotype. This chain connects TRBV13 to TRBJ1-2; a possible D gene is TRBD1 (6 bases). The CDR3 runs to 14 residues. V was trimmed by 6 bases and J by 2 bases, leaving 13 bases between them. Germline assignment: CDR1 PRHDT and CDR2 FYEKMQ (reference sequence). CDR3 loop: CASSLRDINYGYTF. The CDR3 DNA reads as TGTGCCAGCAGTCTCCGGGACATAAACTATGGCTACACCTTC.

The chain links TRBV20-1 to TRBJ1-1; possibly TRBD1 for D (5 bases). CDR3 length: 15 amino acids. The ends were cut back, 0 bases at V and 3 bases at J, with 14 bases in the middle. Germline-derived CDR1 and CDR2 are DFQATT and SNEGSKA (reference sequence). CDR3 protein: CSARDMALGDTEAFF. CDR3 sequence (DNA): TGCAGTGCTAGAGATATGGCACTAGGGGACACTGAAGCTTTCTTT.

This clonotype was detected ten times or more. CDR3 coding DNA: TGCAGTGCTAGGGGGGAAGGGAACACTGAAGCTTTCTTT. Its translation: CSARGEGNTEAFF. The J gene is TRBJ1-1, the V gene TRBV20-1; perhaps TRBD1 as D (5 bases). Trimming pared 3 bases from V and 1 base from J, leaving 9 bases between. Germline V gene lookup returns CDR1 DFQATT and CDR2 SNEGSKA (reference sequence). The CDR3 covers 13 residues.

This clonotype has more than one count but fewer than ten. The rearrangement joins TRBV20-1 to TRBJ2-2; TRBD2 matches 10 bases. Germline V CDR1 and CDR2: DFQATT, SNEGSKA (reference sequence). This CDR3 contains 17 residues. Germline trimming cut 6 bases from V and 1 base from J; bases unmatched to any gene: 11. The CDR3 DNA reads TGCAGTGCCAAAACCACATCTAGCGGGAGGAACACCGGGGAGCTGTTTTTT. It is translated as CSAKTTSSGRNTGELFF.

This clonotype was seen many times. This chain uses TRBV18 with TRBJ1-1, with D unclear. The germline CDR1 and CDR2 sequences are KGHSH and LQKENI. V gave up 6 bases and J gave up 2 bases, with 22 bases separating them. The CDR3 runs 17 residues. The CDR3 is CASSTGGSGIFNTEAFF. The DNA for the CDR3 is TGTGCCAGCTCTACGGGAGGGTCCGGGATCTTTAACACTGAAGCTTTCTTT.